A selection of T cell receptor beta chains follows, all from one sample in a study of sequential checkpoint blockade in melanoma. Assay used: immunoSEQ multiplex PCR; TCRdb lists only in-frame clones, some missing. The profile shows 6,000 or so clones, under 25% of them singletons. The specimen was tumor tissue (inferred from file names), collected from a patient given nivolumab and ipilimumab in sequence. These receptors came from a human donor with melanoma. CDR3s include the opening cysteine and the closing phenylalanine or tryptophan. The D gene is left open where the match is weak. Clone size is shown for a subset of rows, as once, few, many or a class of expanded clone.

medium-sized	TRBV11-3	18	TRBJ1-1	-	CASRLTRGPLNRNTEAFF	TGTGCCAGCAGGTTAACAAGGGGCCCGCTAAACCGGAACACTGAAGCTTTCTTT
-	TRBV19	16	TRBJ2-2	-	CASTYGLARRTGELFF	TGTGCCAGTACCTACGGGCTAGCGCGTCGCACCGGGGAGCTGTTTTTT
few	TRBV28	12	TRBJ1-2	-	CASSGQYYGYTF	TGTGCCAGCAGTGGGCAGTACTATGGCTACACCTTC
-	TRBV28	15	TRBJ2-7	TRBD1	CASSFPRGSSYEQYF	TGTGCCAGCAGTTTCCCCAGGGGGAGCTCCTACGAGCAGTACTTC
few	TRBV6-8	15	TRBJ2-7	TRBD1	CASRVDRSISYEQYF	TGTGCCAGCAGAGTGGACAGGTCCATCTCCTACGAGCAGTACTTC
medium-sized	TRBV11-3	16	TRBJ1-3	-	CASSLEGRVAGNTIYF	TGTGCCAGCAGCTTAGAGGGCCGAGTGGCTGGAAACACCATATATTTT
-	TRBV28	16	TRBJ2-4	TRBD2	CASSLLLAASKNIQYF	TGTGCCAGCAGTTTATTACTAGCGGCCTCCAAAAACATTCAGTACTTC
-	TRBV18	14	TRBJ2-3	TRBD2	CASSGTSGTDTQYF	TGTGCCAGCTCAGGGACTAGCGGGACGGATACGCAGTATTTT
once	TRBV5-1	14	TRBJ1-4	-	CASSFRDLNEKLFF	TGCGCCAGCAGCTTCCGGGACCTTAATGAAAAACTGTTTTTT
-	TRBV5-1	16	TRBJ2-5	TRBD1	CASSYKGQGLGETQYF	TGCGCCAGCAGCTATAAGGGACAGGGGTTAGGAGAGACCCAGTACTTC
medium-sized	TRBV28	14	TRBJ1-2	TRBD1	CASQKGQGKSGYTF	TGTGCCAGCCAAAAGGGACAGGGGAAGTCTGGCTACACCTTC
medium-sized	TRBV6-8	14	TRBJ1-5	-	CASSYSDSHGPQHF	TGTGCCAGCAGTTACTCGGACTCCCACGGGCCCCAGCATTTT
once	TRBV5-1	17	TRBJ2-1	TRBD2	CASSWTSGSPSYNEQFF	TGCGCCAGCAGCTGGACTAGCGGGAGCCCCTCCTACAATGAGCAGTTCTTC
-	TRBV9	16	TRBJ2-5	-	CASSSERGLSGETQYF	TGTGCCAGCAGTTCAGAACGGGGCCTCTCTGGGGAGACCCAGTACTTC
medium-sized	TRBV10-2	14	TRBJ2-3	-	CASSDRKSTDTQYF	TGCGCCAGCAGCGACAGGAAAAGCACAGATACGCAGTATTTT
medium-sized	TRBV11-3	15	TRBJ2-3	-	CASSLNPTTTPTQYF	TGTGCCAGCAGCTTGAACCCAACGACTACTCCGACGCAGTATTTT
-	TRBV7-2	13	TRBJ2-1	-	CASSLWAYNEQFF	TGTGCCAGCAGCCTATGGGCGTACAATGAGCAGTTCTTC